What follows are 27 T cell receptor beta chains derived from one specimen sequenced in a study of neoadjuvant anti-PD-1 for oral cavity cancer. Described time point: after neoadjuvant nivolumab, at surgical resection. Some clones are missing from TCRdb's copy, which holds only in-frame ones; the method was immunoSEQ multiplex PCR. Here the sample spans some 40,000 clones, about 36% being singletons. The sample here was tumor tissue, taken after nivolumab (anti-PD-1) treatment. The origin of the receptors is a person between 35 and 79 years old with oral cavity squamous cell carcinoma.

The rearrangement links TRBV10-1 to TRBJ2-2; no definite D call. Germline CDR1 reads WNHNN; CDR2 reads SYGVQD (reference sequence). This CDR3 region has 13 residues. Trimming cost V 6 bases and J 4 bases, with 9 bases left between them. The CDR3 DNA reads TGCGCCAGCAGCACACAGACCACCGGGGAGCTGTTTTTT. This encodes CASSTQTTGELFF.

The V call is TRBV2, the J call TRBJ2-1, with 11 nucleotides matching TRBD1. The CDR3 consists of 16 residues. The V and J ends lost 6 bases and 3 bases, in that order; junction bases with no gene match: 7. CDR1 SNHLY and CDR2 FYNNEI come from the germline V gene. CDR3 sequence reads: CASSVTGTGGYNEQFF. DNA for the CDR3: TGTGCCAGCAGCGTAACAGGGACAGGGGGCTACAATGAGCAGTTCTTC.

A few counts support this clone. The sample holds other DNA sequences that translate to the same CDR3. The chain uses TRBV5-1 and TRBJ2-7, with 7 bases identical to TRBD2. Germline V gives CDR1 SGHRS, CDR2 YFSETQ. V was clipped by 5 bases and J by 2 bases; unmatched bases: 4. The CDR3 is 13 residues long. The CDR3 region has the DNA TGCGCCAGCAGGGCGGGAGTCGCCTACGAGCAGTACTTC. This encodes CASRAGVAYEQYF.

This clone showed up many times. This chain joins TRBV6-5 and TRBJ2-1, with 7 bases lining up with TRBD2. The CDR3 has 15 amino acids. Looked up from germline, CDR1 is MNHEY and CDR2 is SVGAGI. The trim removed 2 bases at V and 6 bases at J, leaving 7 bases unmatched. The CDR3 nucleotides read TGTGCCAGCAGTTACGAGCGGGGTTTCCTCAATGAGCAGTTCTTC. This codes for CASSYERGFLNEQFF.

V is TRBV28 and J is TRBJ1-5; tentatively, D is TRBD1 (6 bases). Trimming left V 3 bases short and J 4 bases short, with 10 bases between. This CDR3 comprises 14 residues. CDR1 and CDR2 from the germline V gene are MDHEN and SYDVKM. The CDR3 sequence is CASSLIGGNQPQHF. CDR3 nucleotides: TGTGCCAGCAGTTTGATAGGGGGTAATCAGCCCCAGCATTTT.

The sample holds a few counts of this clone. V gene TRBV7-9 combines with J gene TRBJ2-7; 10 bases align to TRBD1. Germline CDR1 reads SEHNR; CDR2 reads FQNEAQ (reference sequence). The V and J ends lost 1 base and 7 bases, in that order; junction bases with no gene match: 7. This CDR3 comprises 15 residues. The CDR3 DNA follows: TGTGCCAGCAGCTTAGTGGGGACAGGGGTGGGTGAGCAGTACTTC. This translates into CASSLVGTGVGEQYF.

This clone was counted at least ten times. V and J are TRBV10-3 and TRBJ2-7; D uncertain. Trimming removed 7 bases from V and 0 bases from J, with 13 bases in between. CDR3 length equals 14 residues. The germline gives CDR1 ENHRY, CDR2 SYGVKD. CDR3 sequence reads: CAITSDASSYEQYF. The CDR3 DNA reads as TGTGCCATCACCTCGGATGCCAGCTCCTACGAGCAGTACTTC.

This sequence joins TRBV12-5 and TRBJ2-1; D remains unclear. This CDR3 has 11 amino acids. Trimming took off 1 base at V and 6 bases at J, with 1 base between the two ends. Germline values: CDR1 LGHNT, CDR2 FRNRAP. CDR3 region: CASGLANEQFF. The CDR3 DNA is TGTGCTAGTGGTTTGGCCAATGAGCAGTTCTTC.

This chain links TRBV2 with TRBJ1-3; tentative D call: TRBD1 (5 bases). In germline, CDR1 is SNHLY, CDR2 FYNNEI. CDR3 size: 13 residues. V lost 4 bases and J lost 6, with 10 bases in between. CDR3 amino acids: CASSVVRENTIYF. Here the CDR3 DNA reads TGTGCCAGCAGTGTCGTCAGGGAAAACACCATATATTTT.

This clone was found many times. The rearrangement links TRBV5-1 to TRBJ2-7, with TRBD1 identical over 8 bases. CDR1 and CDR2 (germline): SGHRS, YFSETQ. With 7 bases clipped from V and 0 bases from J, the junction kept 3 bases outside the gene matches. There are 13 residues in the CDR3. The CDR3 sequence: CASRTGISYEQYF. DNA of the CDR3: TGCGCCAGCCGGACAGGGATCTCCTACGAGCAGTACTTC. Supplemented by reference TRBV5-1 and TRBJ2-7, the full variable domain reads KAGVTQTPRYLIKTRGQQVTLSCSPISGHRSVSWYQQTPGQGLQFLFEYFSETQRNKGNFPGRFSGRQFSNSRSEMNVSTLELGDSALYLCASRTGISYEQYFGPGTRLTVT.

V usage is TRBV15 and J usage is TRBJ2-7; D remains unclear. Per germline, CDR1 LNHNV and CDR2 YYDKDF (reference sequence). The V and J ends lost 0 bases and 4 bases respectively, with 10 bases between them. The CDR3 sequence is 14 residues long. The CDR3 nucleotides are TGTGCCACCAGCAGAGATTCGGGCGGTTACGAGCAGTACTTC. This sequence encodes CATSRDSGGYEQYF.

The table lists this clone with a few counts. The chain joins TRBV16 to TRBJ1-1, with D uncertain. This CDR3 has 13 residues. V was shortened by 2 bases and J by 1 base, with 5 bases between the two germline ends. CDR1 KGHSY and CDR2 FQNENV come from the germline V gene. CDR3 bases: TGTGCCAGCAGCCAACAGGAGAACACTGAAGCTTTCTTT. This gives the protein CASSQQENTEAFF.

This clone was recorded once. This chain links TRBV14 with TRBJ2-7; possible D gene TRBD2, 5 bases. V was pared by 1 base and J by 7 bases, with 14 bases between. The CDR3 spans 14 residues. CDR1 and CDR2 (germline): SGHDN, FVKESK. CDR3 sequence (DNA): TGTGCCAGCAGCCAAGGGCAGTATTCGGGGGAGCAGTACTTC. Translation: CASSQGQYSGEQYF. Full variable domain (missing parts from reference TRBV14 and TRBJ2-7): EAGVTQFPSHSVIEKGQTVTLRCDPISGHDNLYWYRRVMGKEIKFLLHFVKESKQDESGMPNNRFLAERTGGTYSTLKVQPAELEDSGVYFCASSQGQYSGEQYFGPGTRLTVT.

This chain joins TRBV6-6 and TRBJ2-7, with D perhaps TRBD2 (5 bases). Deletions cut 0 bases from V and 6 bases from J, with 9 bases between. In germline, CDR1 is MNHNY, CDR2 SVGAGI (reference sequence). This CDR3 region has 13 residues. DNA for the CDR3: TGTGCCAGCAGTTACTCGGCGGGTGTCGAGCAGTACTTC. Its translation is CASSYSAGVEQYF.

A few counts support this clone. The rearrangement uses TRBV28 and TRBJ2-7, with D possibly called TRBD1 or TRBD2 (5 bases each). The V end was cut by 6 bases, the J end by 3 bases, with 12 bases between. Germline assignment: CDR1 MDHEN and CDR2 SYDVKM. This CDR3 contains 13 residues. The CDR3 bases are TGTGCCAGCAGACCGGGACCCCTCTACGAGCAGTACTTC. Protein: CASRPGPLYEQYF. The variable domain in full, with the rest retrieved from reference TRBV28 and TRBJ2-7, is DVKVTQSSRYLVKRTGEKVFLECVQDMDHENMFWYRQDPGLGLRLIYFSYDVKMKEKGDIPEGYSVSREKKERFSLILESASTNQTSMYLCASRPGPLYEQYFGPGTRLTVT.

This clone came up many times. Germline is not matched at one junction end, which may reflect a read error. The rearrangement uses TRBV7-9 and TRBJ2-3; D gene unclear. The CDR3 extends over 13 amino acids. Looked up from germline, CDR1 is SEHNR and CDR2 is FQNEAQ (reference sequence). The CDR3 region has the DNA TGTGCCAGCAACTTAGAGAGCACAGATACGCAGTATTTT. Its translation is CASNLESTDTQYF.

Ten or more counts support this clone. V and J are TRBV2 and TRBJ1-3; D is ambiguous. V shed 6 bases and J shed 0 bases, with 9 bases lying between them. This CDR3 is 14 amino acids long. Germline V gives CDR1 SNHLY, CDR2 FYNNEI. The CDR3 here is CASRFLSSGNTIYF. The CDR3 nucleotides read TGTGCCAGCAGATTCCTATCCTCTGGAAACACCATATATTTT. Full variable domain (rest looked up from reference TRBV2 and TRBJ1-3): EPEVTQTPSHQVTQMGQEVILRCVPISNHLYFYWYRQILGQKVEFLVSFYNNEISEKSEIFDDQFSVERPDGSNFTLKIRSTKLEDSAMYFCASRFLSSGNTIYFGEGSWLTVV.

V usage is TRBV18 and J usage is TRBJ1-1; a weak D match, TRBD1 (5 bases). The V gene lost 4 bases and the J gene lost 0 bases, with 15 bases spanning the gap. The CDR3 has 16 residues. Germline V CDR1 and CDR2: KGHSH, LQKENI. CDR3 coding DNA: TGTGCCAGCTCACTAGGCAGGGATCTCATGAACACTGAAGCTTTCTTT. As protein: CASSLGRDLMNTEAFF. Variable domain in full (rest from reference TRBV18 and TRBJ1-1): NAGVMQNPRHLVRRRGQEARLRCSPMKGHSHVYWYRQLPEEGLKFMVYLQKENIIDESGMPKERFSAEFPKEGPSILRIQQVVRGDSAAYFCASSLGRDLMNTEAFFGQGTRLTVV.

The rearrangement uses TRBV11-2 and TRBJ2-7, with TRBD1 as a possible D gene (5 bases). CDR1 and CDR2 (germline): SGHAT, FQNNGV. Trimming removed 5 bases from V and 3 bases from J, with 20 bases in between. The CDR3 is 16 residues long. The CDR3 DNA reads TGTGCCAGCAGCACTCAACGTGGCAGGGATGGCTACGAGCAGTACTTC. Protein product: CASSTQRGRDGYEQYF. Complete variable domain (other parts from reference TRBV11-2 and TRBJ2-7): EAGVAQSPRYKIIEKRQSVAFWCNPISGHATLYWYQQILGQGPKLLIQFQNNGVVDDSQLPKDRFSAERLKGVDSTLKIQPAKLEDSAVYLCASSTQRGRDGYEQYFGPGTRLTVT.

The gene calls are TRBV27 and TRBJ2-1; 9 bases line up with TRBD1. Germline lookup yields CDR1 MNHEY and CDR2 SMNVEV (reference sequence). The ends lost 6 bases at V and 8 bases at J; junction bases unmatched: 11. This CDR3 region has 15 residues. The CDR3 region is CASSYTGGFSHEQFF. Written as DNA, the CDR3 is TGTGCCAGCAGCTATACAGGGGGCTTTAGTCATGAGCAGTTCTTC.

J is TRBJ2-3 and V is TRBV15; no reliable D call. The V gene lost 3 bases and the J gene lost 4 bases, with 11 bases spanning the gap. CDR3 size: 14 residues. Germline V lookup: CDR1 LNHNV, CDR2 YYDKDF (reference sequence). Here the CDR3 reads CATSRVSDSDTQYF. In nucleotides, the CDR3 is TGTGCCACCAGCAGGGTCTCTGATTCAGATACGCAGTATTTT. Full variable domain (rest looked up from reference TRBV15 and TRBJ2-3): DAMVIQNPRYQVTQFGKPVTLSCSQTLNHNVMYWYQQKSSQAPKLLFHYYDKDFNNEADTPDNFQSRRPNTSFCFLDIRSPGLGDTAMYLCATSRVSDSDTQYFGPGTRLTVL.

This clone has only a few counts. The V gene is TRBV19, the J gene TRBJ1-4; no clear D gene. Germline lookup yields CDR1 LNHDA and CDR2 SQIVND (reference sequence). The CDR3 length is 13 residues. V was cut by 3 bases and J by 7 bases, with 9 bases left in between. The chain's CDR3 is CASSITGVEKLFF. In nucleotides, the CDR3 is TGTGCCAGTAGTATTACCGGCGTTGAAAAACTGTTTTTT.

In its sample, this clone was seen a few times. CDR3 sequence (DNA): TGTGCCAGCAGTGGATTGGCTAGCGGAAGATATGATACGCAGTATTTT. This sequence encodes CASSGLASGRYDTQYF. The chain carries TRBV6-1 and TRBJ2-3, with 7 bases aligning to TRBD2. Per germline, CDR1 MNHNS and CDR2 SASEGT. J lost 6 bases, V lost 4 bases, and 13 bases had no gene match. The CDR3 has 16 residues.

This clone was seen a handful of times. The chain has TRBV5-1 and TRBJ1-1; D might be TRBD1 (6 bases). The length of the CDR3 is 14 residues. Germline loops: CDR1 SGHRS, CDR2 YFSETQ. The V gene lost 2 bases and the J gene lost 1 base, with 9 bases spanning the gap. The CDR3 DNA follows: TGCGCCAGCAGCTTTAAACAGGGGAACACTGAAGCTTTCTTT. Protein: CASSFKQGNTEAFF.

Worth noting for this clone: Other DNA variants within this sample encode the same CDR3. The chain combines TRBV19 with TRBJ1-5; no reliable D call. Germline lookup yields CDR1 LNHDA and CDR2 SQIVND (reference sequence). The CDR3 is made up of 13 amino acids. Trimming shortened V by 3 bases and J by 4 bases, and 7 bases separated the two germline ends. The CDR3 DNA follows: TGTGCCAGTAGTATTTGGCAGAATCAGCCCCAGCATTTT. This gives the protein CASSIWQNQPQHF.

The chain uses TRBV27 and TRBJ2-7; TRBD1 matches at 9 bases. Germline CDR1 and CDR2: MNHEY and SMNVEV (reference sequence). J lost 7 bases, V lost 10 bases, and 8 bases had no gene match. The CDR3 is made up of 12 amino acids. CDR3 DNA sequence: TGTGCCACCGGACAGGGGAGGATTGAGCAGTACTTC. It codes for CATGQGRIEQYF.

This clone came up a few times. The chain links TRBV15 to TRBJ1-2; TRBD1 matches 9 bases. This CDR3 is 16 amino acids long. The V gene's germline CDR1 is LNHNV and CDR2 YYDKDF (reference sequence). Trimming took 2 bases from V and 6 from J; bases not matched to a gene: 10. The CDR3 region has the DNA TGTGCCACCAGCAGACCCGGTGGGGACAGGGTGGATGGCTACACCTTC. It encodes CATSRPGGDRVDGYTF.